This entry concerns a single T cell receptor beta chain. What it binds is unknown. Losses at the gene ends were 3 bases for V and 3 bases for J; bases not matched to a gene: 3. The CDR3 runs 16 residues. The V gene's germline CDR1 is SGDLS and CDR2 YYNGEE. The data originate from a study of cytomegalovirus exposure and HLA in healthy donors. Study-wide findings and caveats: Cytomegalovirus status, reportedly, was diagnosed with high specificity and sensitivity by the classifier. In a later analysis, a missense DCLRE1C variant was linked to TCR beta V- and J-gene trimming. TCR beta chains associated with HLA were, in a later analysis, more clonally expanded than equally common others.

Primers for the PCR totalled 60 Vbeta and 13 Jbeta. Assay: immunoSEQ multiplex PCR; the TCRdb copy retains only in-frame clones and omits some. The repertoire holds around 200,000 clones, with around 85% as singletons. The material sequenced was PBMCs. This chain joins TRBV9 and TRBJ2-2, with 12 bases that match TRBD2. This sequence originates from a man over 45 in good health and CMV-seronegative. The CDR3 reads CASSALAGGDTGELFF. CDR3 DNA: TGTGCCAGCAGCGCCCTAGCGGGGGGGGACACCGGGGAGCTGTTTTTT.